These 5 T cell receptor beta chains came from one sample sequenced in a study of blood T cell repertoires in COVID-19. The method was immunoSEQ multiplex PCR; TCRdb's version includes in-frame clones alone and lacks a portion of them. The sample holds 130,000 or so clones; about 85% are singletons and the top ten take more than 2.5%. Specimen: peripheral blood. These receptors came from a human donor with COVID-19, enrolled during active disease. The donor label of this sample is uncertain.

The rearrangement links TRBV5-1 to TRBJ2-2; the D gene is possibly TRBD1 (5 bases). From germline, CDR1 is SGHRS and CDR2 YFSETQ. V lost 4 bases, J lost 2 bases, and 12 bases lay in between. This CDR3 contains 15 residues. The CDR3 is CASSPQGLNTGELFF. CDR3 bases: TGCGCCAGCAGCCCCCAGGGTTTAAACACCGGGGAGCTGTTTTTT.

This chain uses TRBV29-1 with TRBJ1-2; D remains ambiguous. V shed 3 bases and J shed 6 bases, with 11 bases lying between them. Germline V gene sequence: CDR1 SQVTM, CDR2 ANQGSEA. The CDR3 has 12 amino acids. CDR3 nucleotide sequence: TGCAGCGTTGATCTATGGAGGAATGGCTACACCTTC. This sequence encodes CSVDLWRNGYTF.

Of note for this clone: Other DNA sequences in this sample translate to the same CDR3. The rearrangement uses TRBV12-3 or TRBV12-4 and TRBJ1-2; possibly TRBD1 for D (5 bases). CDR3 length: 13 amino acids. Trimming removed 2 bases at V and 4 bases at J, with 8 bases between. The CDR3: CASSLRGGYGYTF. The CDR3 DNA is TGTGCCAGCAGTTTACGGGGGGGCTATGGCTACACCTTC.

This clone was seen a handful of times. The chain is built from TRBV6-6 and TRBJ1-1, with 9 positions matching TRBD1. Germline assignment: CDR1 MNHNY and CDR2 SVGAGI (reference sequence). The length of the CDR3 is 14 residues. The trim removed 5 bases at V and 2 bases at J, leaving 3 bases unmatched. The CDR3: CASSTDRGNTEAFF. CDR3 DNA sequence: TGTGCCAGCAGTACGGACAGGGGAAACACTGAAGCTTTCTTT.

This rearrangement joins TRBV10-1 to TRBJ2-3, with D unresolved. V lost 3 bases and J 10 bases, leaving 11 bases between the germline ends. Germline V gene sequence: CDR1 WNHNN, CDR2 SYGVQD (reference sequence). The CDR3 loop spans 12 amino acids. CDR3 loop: CASSEWSGAQYF. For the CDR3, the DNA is TGCGCCAGCAGTGAATGGTCCGGTGCGCAGTATTTT.